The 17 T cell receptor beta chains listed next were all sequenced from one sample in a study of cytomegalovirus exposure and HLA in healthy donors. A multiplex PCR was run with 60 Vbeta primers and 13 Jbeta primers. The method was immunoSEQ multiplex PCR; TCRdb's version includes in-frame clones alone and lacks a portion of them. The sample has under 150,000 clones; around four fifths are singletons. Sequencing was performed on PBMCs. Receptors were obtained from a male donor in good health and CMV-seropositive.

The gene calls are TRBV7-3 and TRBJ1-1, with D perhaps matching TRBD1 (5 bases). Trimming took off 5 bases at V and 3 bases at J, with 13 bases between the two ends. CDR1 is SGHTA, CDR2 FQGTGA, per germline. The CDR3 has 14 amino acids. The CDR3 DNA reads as TGTGCCAGCAGCACAGGCGCGGGGGACACTGAAGCTTTCTTT. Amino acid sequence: CASSTGAGDTEAFF.

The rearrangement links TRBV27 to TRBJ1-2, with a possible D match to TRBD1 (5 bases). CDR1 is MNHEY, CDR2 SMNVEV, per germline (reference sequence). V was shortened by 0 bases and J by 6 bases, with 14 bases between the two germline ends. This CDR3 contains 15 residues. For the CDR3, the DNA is TGTGCCAGCAGTTTATCTACCCAGGGCCTGGATGGCTACACCTTC. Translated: CASSLSTQGLDGYTF.

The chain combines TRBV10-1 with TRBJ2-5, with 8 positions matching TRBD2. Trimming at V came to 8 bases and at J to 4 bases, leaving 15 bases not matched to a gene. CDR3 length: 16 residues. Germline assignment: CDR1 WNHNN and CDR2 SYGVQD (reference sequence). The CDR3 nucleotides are TGCGCCAGCTTTCGGGGTTCCTCCCGGGAGGGAGAGACCCAGTACTTC. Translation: CASFRGSSREGETQYF.

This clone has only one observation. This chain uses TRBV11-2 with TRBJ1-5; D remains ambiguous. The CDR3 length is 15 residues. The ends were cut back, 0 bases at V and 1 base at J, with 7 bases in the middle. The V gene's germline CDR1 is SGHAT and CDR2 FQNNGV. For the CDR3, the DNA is TGTGCCAGCAGCTTAGATGGCTTAAGCAATCAGCCCCAGCATTTT. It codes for CASSLDGLSNQPQHF.

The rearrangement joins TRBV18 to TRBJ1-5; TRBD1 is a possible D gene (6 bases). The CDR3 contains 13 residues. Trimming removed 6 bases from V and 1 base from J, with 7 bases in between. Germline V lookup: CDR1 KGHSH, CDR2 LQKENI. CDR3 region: CASSRGSNQPQHF. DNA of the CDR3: TGTGCCAGCTCGAGGGGGAGCAATCAGCCCCAGCATTTT.

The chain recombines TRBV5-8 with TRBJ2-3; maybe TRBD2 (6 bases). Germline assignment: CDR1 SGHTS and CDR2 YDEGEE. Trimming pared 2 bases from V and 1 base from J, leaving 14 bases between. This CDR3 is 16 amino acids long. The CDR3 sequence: CASSLLRERGTDTQYF. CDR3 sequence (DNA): TGTGCCAGCAGCTTACTCCGGGAGCGGGGCACAGATACGCAGTATTTT.

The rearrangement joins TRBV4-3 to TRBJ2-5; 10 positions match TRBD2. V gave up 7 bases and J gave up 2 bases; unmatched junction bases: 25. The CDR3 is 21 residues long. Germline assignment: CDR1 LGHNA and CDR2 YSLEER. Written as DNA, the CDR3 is TGCGCCAGCACCTCAAAGAGTGGCAGGTCCCTAACTAGCGGGAAACAAGAGACCCAGTACTTC. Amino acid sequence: CASTSKSGRSLTSGKQETQYF.

CDR3 sequence: CASSQASGDYNEQFF. CDR3 DNA: TGTGCCAGCAGCCAGGCTAGCGGGGATTACAATGAGCAGTTCTTC. The rearrangement joins TRBV16 to TRBJ2-1; 9 nucleotides agree with TRBD2. Unmatched junction bases numbered 4, after V lost 3 bases and J lost 4 bases. The CDR3 sequence is 15 residues long. Germline V gives CDR1 KGHSY, CDR2 FQNENV.

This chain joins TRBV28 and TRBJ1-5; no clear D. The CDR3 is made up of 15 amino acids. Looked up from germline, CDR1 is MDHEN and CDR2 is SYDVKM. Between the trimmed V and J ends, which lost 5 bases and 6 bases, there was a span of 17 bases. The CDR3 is CASSPPGGSGQPQHF. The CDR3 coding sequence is TGTGCCAGCAGTCCCCCAGGAGGTTCCGGTCAGCCCCAGCATTTT. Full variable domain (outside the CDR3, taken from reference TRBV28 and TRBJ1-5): DVKVTQSSRYLVKRTGEKVFLECVQDMDHENMFWYRQDPGLGLRLIYFSYDVKMKEKGDIPEGYSVSREKKERFSLILESASTNQTSMYLCASSPPGGSGQPQHFGDGTRLSIL.

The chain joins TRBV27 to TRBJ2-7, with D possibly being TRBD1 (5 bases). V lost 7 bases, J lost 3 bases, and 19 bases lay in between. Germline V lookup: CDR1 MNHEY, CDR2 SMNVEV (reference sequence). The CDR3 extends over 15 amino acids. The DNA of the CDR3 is TGTGCCAGCATTCCCGGACAACCTCCCATCTACGAGCAGTACTTC. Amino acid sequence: CASIPGQPPIYEQYF.

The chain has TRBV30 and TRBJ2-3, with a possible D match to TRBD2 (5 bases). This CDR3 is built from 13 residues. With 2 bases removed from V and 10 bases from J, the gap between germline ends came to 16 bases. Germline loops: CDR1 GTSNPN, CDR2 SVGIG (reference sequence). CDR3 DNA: TGTGCCTGGAGTTCTAGGGAGACCGGCCCGCAGTATTTT. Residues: CAWSSRETGPQYF.

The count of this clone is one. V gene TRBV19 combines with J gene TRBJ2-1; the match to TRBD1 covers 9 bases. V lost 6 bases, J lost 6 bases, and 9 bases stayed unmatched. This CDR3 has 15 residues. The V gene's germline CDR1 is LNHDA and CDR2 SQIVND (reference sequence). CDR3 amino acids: CASSGGQGLPNEQFF. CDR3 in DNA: TGTGCCAGTAGCGGGGGACAGGGTTTGCCCAATGAGCAGTTCTTC. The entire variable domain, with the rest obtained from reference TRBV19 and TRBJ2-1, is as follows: DGGITQSPKYLFRKEGQNVTLSCEQNLNHDAMYWYRQDPGQGLRLIYYSQIVNDFQKGDIAEGYSVSREKKESFPLTVTSAQKNPTAFYLCASSGGQGLPNEQFFGPGTRLTVL.

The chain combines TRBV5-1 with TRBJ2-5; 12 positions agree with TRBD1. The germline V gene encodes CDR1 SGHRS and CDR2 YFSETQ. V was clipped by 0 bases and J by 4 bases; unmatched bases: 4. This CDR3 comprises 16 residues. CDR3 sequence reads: CASSLGGTGGSETQYF. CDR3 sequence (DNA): TGCGCCAGCAGCTTGGGGGGGACAGGGGGCTCAGAGACCCAGTACTTC.

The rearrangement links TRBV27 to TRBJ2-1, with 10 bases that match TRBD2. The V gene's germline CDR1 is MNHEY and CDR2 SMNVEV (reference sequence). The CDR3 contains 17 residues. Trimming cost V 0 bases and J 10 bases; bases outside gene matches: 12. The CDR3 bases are TGTGCCAGCAGTTTATCGAACGGACTAGCGGAAAGGTGGGAGCAGTTCTTC. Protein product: CASSLSNGLAERWEQFF.

The CDR3 loop reads CASSSQGARETQYF. The CDR3 DNA reads as TGTGCCAGCAGTTCACAGGGGGCTCGAGAGACCCAGTACTTC. The V and J genes are TRBV27 and TRBJ2-5; 9 bases map to TRBD1. The V gene's germline CDR1 is MNHEY and CDR2 SMNVEV (reference sequence). The CDR3 extends over 14 amino acids. J was trimmed by 4 bases and V by 4 bases; bases with no gene match: 4.

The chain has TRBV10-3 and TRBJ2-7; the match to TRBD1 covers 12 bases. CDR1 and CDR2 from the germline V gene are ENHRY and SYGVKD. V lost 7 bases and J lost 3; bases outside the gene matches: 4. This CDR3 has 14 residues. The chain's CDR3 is CAIMGQGAYYEQYF. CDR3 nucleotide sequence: TGTGCCATCATGGGACAGGGGGCCTACTACGAGCAGTACTTC.

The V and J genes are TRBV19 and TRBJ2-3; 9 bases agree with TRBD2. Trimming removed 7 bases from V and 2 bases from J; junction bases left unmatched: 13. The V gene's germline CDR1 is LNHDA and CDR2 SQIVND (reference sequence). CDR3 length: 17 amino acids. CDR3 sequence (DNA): TGTGCCAGTACCCCCACGGAGCTAGCGGGGCTCACAGATACGCAGTATTTT. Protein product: CASTPTELAGLTDTQYF.